A single sample gave rise to the 21 T cell receptor beta chains below, sequenced in a study of cytomegalovirus exposure and HLA in healthy donors. The PCR was carried out with 60 Vbeta primers and 13 Jbeta primers. Only in-frame clones appear in the TCRdb table, and some are missing; sequencing was by immunoSEQ multiplex PCR. The sample consists of around 110,000 clones, 60% to 85% of them appearing once. The sequenced sample consisted of PBMCs. These receptors were taken from a woman under 30 in good health and CMV-seronegative.

This clone was counted between two and nine times. This sequence joins TRBV6-1 and TRBJ2-7; TRBD2 is a possible D gene (5 bases). The ends were cut back, 2 bases at V and 6 bases at J, with 20 bases in the middle. Germline values: CDR1 MNHNS, CDR2 SASEGT. The CDR3 loop spans 16 amino acids. CDR3 sequence reads: CASSEPPGPPSGEQYF. The CDR3 nucleotides read TGTGCCAGCAGTGAACCTCCAGGCCCCCCGAGCGGCGAGCAGTACTTC.

V is TRBV5-5 and J is TRBJ1-6; 8 nucleotides match TRBD1. The germline V gene encodes CDR1 SGHKS and CDR2 YYEKEE (reference sequence). CDR3 length equals 15 residues. Unmatched junction bases numbered 1, after V lost 1 base and J lost 4 bases. CDR3 in amino acids: CASSLRTGYNSPLHF. The CDR3, as DNA: TGTGCCAGCAGCTTGAGGACAGGGTATAATTCACCCCTCCACTTT.

The chain uses TRBV30 and TRBJ1-2; TRBD1 aligns across 8 bases. The CDR3 loop spans 15 amino acids. From germline, CDR1 is GTSNPN and CDR2 SVGIG (reference sequence). With 0 bases clipped from V and 7 bases from J, the junction kept 10 bases outside the gene matches. CDR3 residues: CAWSVGGQGRFGYTF. CDR3 DNA sequence: TGTGCCTGGAGTGTGGGAGGACAGGGTCGGTTTGGCTACACCTTC.

The rearrangement joins TRBV6-1 to TRBJ2-7; D gene unclear. The V end lost 6 bases, the J end lost 4 bases, and 7 bases lay between the germline ends. CDR1 and CDR2 from the germline V gene are MNHNS and SASEGT. This CDR3 contains 11 residues. The CDR3 DNA follows: TGTGCCAGCAGCGGTGCGTACGAGCAGTACTTC. It yields the protein CASSGAYEQYF.

This chain connects TRBV11-2 to TRBJ2-3; D perhaps matches TRBD1 (5 bases). Germline CDR1 SGHAT, CDR2 FQNNGV. Trimming took 0 bases from V and 9 from J, leaving 16 bases between them. This CDR3 spans 15 amino acids. The CDR3 sequence is CASSLDLLRGATQYF. The CDR3 nucleotides are TGTGCCAGCAGCTTAGATCTCCTTCGTGGGGCCACGCAGTATTTT.

The chain joins TRBV2 to TRBJ1-2; the D gene is possibly TRBD1 (6 bases). CDR1 is SNHLY and CDR2 is FYNNEI in the germline V gene. Trimming shortened V by 7 bases and J by 0 bases, and 12 bases separated the two germline ends. CDR3 length: 14 residues. CDR3 sequence: CASNGQTSNYGYTF. CDR3 nucleotide sequence: TGTGCCAGCAACGGACAGACGTCTAACTATGGCTACACCTTC.

This clone showed up just once. V usage is TRBV6-1 and J usage is TRBJ1-6; D gene unclear. The V gene lost 8 bases and the J gene lost 13 bases, with 18 bases spanning the gap. In germline, CDR1 is MNHNS, CDR2 SASEGT. The CDR3 is made up of 13 amino acids. The CDR3 loop reads CASERKQAAPLHF. The CDR3 region has the DNA TGTGCCAGCGAAAGGAAGCAGGCAGCCCCCCTCCACTTT.

The chain employs TRBV27 and TRBJ1-1, with TRBD1 matching over 10 bases. V trimming: 5 bases; J trimming: 3 bases; junction bases outside the gene matches: 9. The germline gives CDR1 MNHEY, CDR2 SMNVEV (reference sequence). The CDR3 contains 16 residues. The CDR3, as DNA: TGTGCCAGCAGTCCAAGACAGGGGGCATCGGACACTGAAGCTTTCTTT. The encoded protein is CASSPRQGASDTEAFF.

Comments on this clone: Other DNA sequences in the sample encode the same CDR3. The V gene is TRBV5-1, the J gene TRBJ2-1; 11 bases align to TRBD2. V dropped 0 bases and J dropped 4; count of bases not matched to a gene: 0. CDR1 is SGHRS and CDR2 is YFSETQ in the germline V gene. The CDR3 sequence is 15 residues long. The CDR3 DNA is TGCGCCAGCAGCTTGGTAGCGGGGGGGTACAATGAGCAGTTCTTC. This encodes CASSLVAGGYNEQFF. The variable domain in full, completed from reference TRBV5-1 and TRBJ2-1, reads KAGVTQTPRYLIKTRGQQVTLSCSPISGHRSVSWYQQTPGQGLQFLFEYFSETQRNKGNFPGRFSGRQFSNSRSEMNVSTLELGDSALYLCASSLVAGGYNEQFFGPGTRLTVL.

The chain has TRBV7-2 and TRBJ1-4; a possible D gene is TRBD1 (5 bases). The V gene's germline CDR1 is SGHTA and CDR2 FQGNSA. The CDR3 extends over 19 amino acids. Trimming took 7 bases from V and 0 from J, leaving 24 bases between them. CDR3 amino acids: CASIKRASGGVATNEKLFF. CDR3 nucleotide sequence: TGTGCCAGCATCAAGAGGGCTTCCGGGGGGGTCGCAACTAATGAAAAACTGTTTTTT.

The CDR3 sequence is CANPGRQGPTYEQYF. The CDR3 DNA reads TGTGCCAACCCGGGCAGACAGGGACCTACCTACGAGCAGTACTTC. The V gene is TRBV27, the J gene TRBJ2-7; 7 bases line up with TRBD1. The length of the CDR3 is 15 residues. Germline CDR1 MNHEY, CDR2 SMNVEV (reference sequence). V shed 10 bases, J shed 2 bases, and the junction held 14 bases outside the gene matches.

The genes are TRBV6-5 and TRBJ2-2; weak D call: TRBD1 (5 bases). The CDR3 length is 14 residues. V shed 4 bases and J shed 6 bases, with 12 bases lying between them. Germline V lookup: CDR1 MNHEY, CDR2 SVGAGI. The CDR3 protein is CASSWTQGSGELFF. The DNA of the CDR3 is TGTGCCAGCAGTTGGACCCAGGGCTCCGGGGAGCTGTTTTTT.

This clone was seen more than once but under ten times. The DNA of the CDR3 is TGTGCCTGGAGTGTAGTTCAGGGTCGGAACACCGGGGAGCTGTTTTTT. It yields the protein CAWSVVQGRNTGELFF. The chain recombines TRBV30 with TRBJ2-2, with a weak D call TRBD1 (5 bases). The CDR3 sequence is 16 residues long. Germline lookup yields CDR1 GTSNPN and CDR2 SVGIG (reference sequence). V lost 0 bases to trimming and J lost 1 base, with 12 bases between them.

The J gene is TRBJ2-7, the V gene TRBV28; D is uncertain. The V gene lost 1 base and the J gene lost 2 bases, with 6 bases spanning the gap. The germline gives CDR1 MDHEN, CDR2 SYDVKM. This CDR3 is built from 13 residues. CDR3: CASSLLQTYEQYF. DNA for the CDR3: TGTGCCAGCAGTTTATTGCAGACCTACGAGCAGTACTTC. Combining the CDR3 with reference TRBV28 and TRBJ2-7 gives the whole variable domain DVKVTQSSRYLVKRTGEKVFLECVQDMDHENMFWYRQDPGLGLRLIYFSYDVKMKEKGDIPEGYSVSREKKERFSLILESASTNQTSMYLCASSLLQTYEQYFGPGTRLTVT.

The chain couples TRBV5-1 to TRBJ2-2; 12 nucleotides align to TRBD2. J lost 4 bases, V lost 2 bases, and 3 bases had no gene match. Germline V gives CDR1 SGHRS, CDR2 YFSETQ. This CDR3 is built from 16 residues. The CDR3 DNA reads as TGCGCCAGCAGCTTCTTACTAGCGGGGGGCACCGGGGAGCTGTTTTTT. It specifies CASSFLLAGGTGELFF.

CDR3 nucleotides: TGTGCCAGCAGCTTGGCGGCAGGGTCCGACTATAATTCACCCCTCCACTTT. This translates into CASSLAAGSDYNSPLHF. V and J are TRBV5-6 and TRBJ1-6; tentative D call: TRBD1 (5 bases). CDR1 is SGHDT, CDR2 YYEEEE, per germline. The CDR3 totals 17 residues. V was cut by 0 bases and J by 3 bases, with 13 bases left in between.

The rearrangement joins TRBV2 to TRBJ1-1; D gene ambiguous. Germline CDR1 is SNHLY and CDR2 is FYNNEI. The CDR3 extends over 15 amino acids. Between the trimmed V and J ends, which lost 5 bases and 1 base, there was a span of 14 bases. The CDR3 coding sequence is TGTGCCAGCAGTTTTTACATCGAGGCGAACACTGAAGCTTTCTTT. Translated, it gives CASSFYIEANTEAFF. Full variable domain (remainder filled in from reference TRBV2 and TRBJ1-1): EPEVTQTPSHQVTQMGQEVILRCVPISNHLYFYWYRQILGQKVEFLVSFYNNEISEKSEIFDDQFSVERPDGSNFTLKIRSTKLEDSAMYFCASSFYIEANTEAFFGQGTRLTVV.

This chain connects TRBV28 to TRBJ1-2; TRBD1 matches 10 bases. Germline V gives CDR1 MDHEN, CDR2 SYDVKM. The CDR3 runs 13 residues. V lost 5 bases, J lost 7 bases, and 4 bases stayed unmatched. The CDR3, as DNA: TGTGCCAGCAGTCCCGGGACAGGGGTTGGCTACACCTTC. Translating it yields CASSPGTGVGYTF.

The gene calls are TRBV5-1 and TRBJ2-2; TRBD1 matches 7 bases. CDR1 SGHRS and CDR2 YFSETQ come from the germline V gene. CDR3 length: 12 amino acids. Trimming at V came to 4 bases and at J to 8 bases, leaving 2 bases not matched to a gene. The CDR3 DNA follows: TGCGCCAGCAGCCTGGGACAGGGGGAGCTGTTTTTT. This encodes CASSLGQGELFF.

This clone was picked up a small number of times. The chain employs TRBV28 and TRBJ1-1; D gene ambiguous. Germline loops: CDR1 MDHEN, CDR2 SYDVKM. There are 15 residues in the CDR3. The V gene lost 8 bases and the J gene lost 4 bases, with 20 bases spanning the gap. The CDR3 sequence is CASGPSPWFGTEAFF. The CDR3 DNA follows: TGTGCCAGCGGCCCCTCCCCTTGGTTTGGCACTGAAGCTTTCTTT.

The V gene is TRBV10-3, the J gene TRBJ2-7; tentatively, D is TRBD2 (7 bases). The CDR3 is 15 residues long. CDR1 is ENHRY, CDR2 SYGVKD, per germline. Trimming pared 0 bases from V and 7 bases from J, leaving 16 bases between. The CDR3 spells CAISESGGGRGEQYF. The CDR3 DNA is TGTGCCATCAGTGAGTCTGGAGGGGGGAGGGGGGAGCAGTACTTC.